The clone carrying this T cell receptor beta chain has a count of ten or more. A sample-barcoded 5' primer and a J-beta primer mix were used in a second PCR of about 6 to 11 cycles. Each CDR3 protein is one row after TCRdb ran MiXCR on the 5' RACE reads. The table includes some 900,000 distinct CDR3 sequences, about 30% detected once. Trimming shortened V by 4 bases and J by 14 bases, and 18 bases separated the two germline ends. Germline V lookup: CDR1 MDHEN, CDR2 SYDVKM. The length of the CDR3 is 13 residues. These data belong to a study of blood T cells in healthy people across ages. Each donor had 7.5 to 10 milliliters of peripheral blood drawn.

The chain recombines TRBV28 with TRBJ2-1; D may match TRBD1 or TRBD2 (5 bases each). The TCR sequence derives from a woman of 80 years or more in good health. Sequencing input: blood. DNA for the CDR3: TGTGCCAGCAGTTCCCTCCGAGGGGTAGGAAAGTTCTTC. This codes for CASSSLRGVGKFF.